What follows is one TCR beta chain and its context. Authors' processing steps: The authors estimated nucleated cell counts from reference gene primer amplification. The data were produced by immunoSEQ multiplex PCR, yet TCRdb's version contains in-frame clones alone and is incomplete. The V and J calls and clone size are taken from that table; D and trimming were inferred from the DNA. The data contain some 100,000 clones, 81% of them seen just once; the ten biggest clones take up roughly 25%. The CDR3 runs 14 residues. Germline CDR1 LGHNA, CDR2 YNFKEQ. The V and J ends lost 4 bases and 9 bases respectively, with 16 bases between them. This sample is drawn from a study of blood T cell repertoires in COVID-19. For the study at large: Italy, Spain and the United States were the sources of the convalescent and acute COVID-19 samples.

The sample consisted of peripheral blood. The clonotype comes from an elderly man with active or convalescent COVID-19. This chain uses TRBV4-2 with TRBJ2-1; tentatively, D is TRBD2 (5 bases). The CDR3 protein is CASSLPGVAGEQFF. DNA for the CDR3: TGTGCCAGCAGCCTCCCCGGGGTAGCTGGTGAGCAGTTCTTC.